The source of this T cell receptor beta chain is a study of early T cells in non-severe SARS-CoV-2 infection. Turning to the study itself: Unsorted whole-blood RNA was sequenced in bulk, leaving chains unpaired. Study results and limitations: Private and CD4 specificities were missed by VDJdb matching, skewed to anti-spike CD8.

Sample share makes this clonotype medium-sized. What it recognizes is unknown. The TCR library protocol was used to attach unique molecular identifiers. These identifiers were attached to individual cDNA molecules. TCRdb recomputed calls from the 5' RACE reads with MiXCR, one row per CDR3 protein. The repertoire holds roughly 30,000 distinct CDR3 sequences, with roughly 6.6% as singletons. V was pared by 0 bases and J by 1 base, with 12 bases between. Per germline, CDR1 DFQATT and CDR2 SNEGSKA (reference sequence). This CDR3 comprises 15 residues. The sequencing sample was made of whole blood. The rearrangement joins TRBV20-1 to TRBJ1-2; perhaps TRBD1 as D (5 bases). The origin of this receptor is an adult who was a healthcare worker with PCR-confirmed SARS-CoV-2 infection or an uninfected control (not recorded which). Here the CDR3 DNA reads TGCAGTGCTAGAGATTCAGCAGGGAATAACTATGGCTACACCTTC. It specifies CSARDSAGNNYGYTF.